The rows below give T cell receptor beta chains drawn from one sample of a study of T cells in Graves' hyperthyroidism and ophthalmopathy. From the multiplex PCR reads, TCRdb called clonotypes with MiXCR, one entry per CDR3 protein. The sample holds roughly 380,000 distinct CDR3 sequences, roughly 15% seen once. The sequenced sample was blood. These receptors were obtained from a woman aged 18-35 years with Graves' hyperthyroidism. The CDR3 runs from the conserved cysteine through the conserved F or W. A D gene is named only where the DNA matches it firmly. The size entry is marked missing in some rows and otherwise reads once, few, many or a size class.

clone_size: NA
v_call: TRBV5-6
j_call: TRBJ2-1
d_call: NA
cdr3_nt: TGTGCCAGCAGCTTGGGTAGCGCGGCGGTTGGGCAGTTCTTC
cdr3_aa: CASSLGSAAVGQFF

clone_size: many
v_call: TRBV7-2
j_call: TRBJ2-7
d_call: TRBD2
cdr3_nt: TGTGCCAGCAGCTTGGGAGCGGGAGCTTTGCACGAGCAGTACTTC
cdr3_aa: CASSLGAGALHEQYF

clone_size: many
v_call: TRBV15
j_call: TRBJ2-7
d_call: TRBD2
cdr3_nt: TGTGCCACCAGCAAAAAAGGGACTAGCAGAACCTACGAGCAGTACTTC
cdr3_aa: CATSKKGTSRTYEQYF

clone_size: many
v_call: TRBV11-2
j_call: TRBJ2-5
d_call: NA
cdr3_nt: TGTGCCAGCAGGAACCCTCCTCGGGAGACCCAGTACTTC
cdr3_aa: CASRNPPRETQYF

clone_size: NA
v_call: TRBV30
j_call: TRBJ2-3
d_call: TRBD1
cdr3_nt: TGTGCCTGGAGAGGGGGCCCAGATACGCAGTATTTT
cdr3_aa: CAWRGGPDTQYF

clone_size: many
v_call: TRBV28
j_call: TRBJ1-2
d_call: NA
cdr3_nt: TGTGCCAGCAGATTCTCTCGTCGGAGAAACTATGGCTACACCTTC
cdr3_aa: CASRFSRRRNYGYTF

clone_size: many
v_call: TRBV9
j_call: TRBJ1-5
d_call: NA
cdr3_nt: TGTGCCAGCAGCCTCCAGGGTGGAAGCAATCAGCCCCAGCATTTT
cdr3_aa: CASSLQGGSNQPQHF

clone_size: NA
v_call: TRBV6-4
j_call: TRBJ2-2
d_call: NA
cdr3_nt: TGTGCCAGCAGTGAGTCCTGGAACACCGGGGAGCTGTTTTTT
cdr3_aa: CASSESWNTGELFF

clone_size: many
v_call: TRBV28
j_call: TRBJ2-7
d_call: TRBD2
cdr3_nt: TGTGCCAGCAGTTTATGGGGAGGGGCCCCGAGCTCCTACGAGCAGTACTTC
cdr3_aa: CASSLWGGAPSSYEQYF

clone_size: many
v_call: TRBV20-1
j_call: TRBJ2-7
d_call: NA
cdr3_nt: TGCAGTGCTAGTAGGGGGGACTCGTCCTACGAGCAGTACTTC
cdr3_aa: CSASRGDSSYEQYF

clone_size: many
v_call: TRBV28
j_call: TRBJ2-2
d_call: NA
cdr3_nt: TGTGCCAGCATCCCGCCAAACACCGGGGAGCTGTTTTTT
cdr3_aa: CASIPPNTGELFF

clone_size: many
v_call: TRBV6-1
j_call: TRBJ2-1
d_call: TRBD1
cdr3_nt: TGTGCCAGCAGTCCAGGGGGCTCTCTCAATGAGCAGTTCTTC
cdr3_aa: CASSPGGSLNEQFF

clone_size: many
v_call: TRBV11-1
j_call: TRBJ2-5
d_call: NA
cdr3_nt: TGTGCCAGCAGCTTAGCTTATGACGGGCACCAAGAGACCCAGTACTTC
cdr3_aa: CASSLAYDGHQETQYF

clone_size: few
v_call: TRBV4-3
j_call: TRBJ2-2
d_call: TRBD2
cdr3_nt: TGCGCCAGCAGCCCTATAGCGGGAGTGTTTCCCGGGGAGCTGTTTTTT
cdr3_aa: CASSPIAGVFPGELFF

clone_size: NA
v_call: TRBV20-1
j_call: TRBJ2-1
d_call: TRBD2
cdr3_nt: TGCAGTGCTACCAAGCCCGACCCGGGGGGGGGGGATGAGCAGTTCTTC
cdr3_aa: CSATKPDPGGGDEQFF

clone_size: NA
v_call: TRBV6-1
j_call: TRBJ2-1
d_call: TRBD2
cdr3_nt: TGTGCCAGCATCTTTAGCGGGGCAGGGCCCTATGAGCAGTTCTTC
cdr3_aa: CASIFSGAGPYEQFF

clone_size: many
v_call: TRBV7-9
j_call: TRBJ2-5
d_call: TRBD2
cdr3_nt: TGTGCCAGCAGCTCCAGAGGGCTAGCGGGATCAGAGACCCAGTACTTC
cdr3_aa: CASSSRGLAGSETQYF